The 4 T cell receptor beta chains in this list originate from one sample, sequenced in a study of spatial heterogeneity in lung cancer. General observations from the study: Within tumors, counts of expanded alpha and beta TCRs tracked tumor mutation counts.

TCRdb ran MiXCR on the 5' RACE reads and lists one entry per CDR3 protein. The sample lists about 27,000 distinct CDR3 sequences; about 7.1% were seen once. Specified time point: sample taken at primary tumor resection. These receptors have no identified antigens. This material consisted of lung tumor tissue, taken at surgery. Receptors were obtained from a male donor with early-stage non-small cell lung cancer.

This clonotype was observed a handful of times. The rearrangement links TRBV13 to TRBJ2-3; no reliable D call. With 4 bases removed from V and 4 bases from J, the gap between germline ends came to 12 bases. The CDR3 spans 14 residues. Germline V gives CDR1 PRHDT, CDR2 FYEKMQ (reference sequence). CDR3 DNA sequence: TGTGCCAGCAGCTGGCCCAAAAGTGCAGATACGCAGTATTTT. Protein sequence: CASSWPKSADTQYF.

J is TRBJ1-3 and V is TRBV28, with D unclear. The CDR3 consists of 15 residues. V gave up 6 bases and J gave up 0 bases, with 12 bases separating them. Germline CDR1 is MDHEN and CDR2 is SYDVKM. Here the CDR3 DNA reads TGTGCCAGCAGAAAAGTCCGAATCTCTGGAAACACCATATATTTT. This sequence encodes CASRKVRISGNTIYF.

V gene TRBV7-8 combines with J gene TRBJ2-6; D gene unclear. Germline V gives CDR1 SGHVS, CDR2 FQNEAQ. Trimming shortened V by 3 bases and J by 2 bases, and 11 bases separated the two germline ends. CDR3 length: 16 residues. The CDR3 bases are TGTGCCAGCAGCTTCGACTCCCTCGCTGGGGCCAACGTCCTGACTTTC. Its translation is CASSFDSLAGANVLTF.

This clonotype has only a few counts. V and J are TRBV3-1 and TRBJ1-1; D unresolved. CDR1 and CDR2 (germline): LGHDT, YNNKEL (reference sequence). The CDR3 contains 14 residues. V was shortened by 2 bases and J by 5 bases, with 12 bases between the two germline ends. In nucleotides, the CDR3 is TGTGCCAGCAGCCAACTCGGCGGGGAGACTGAAGCTTTCTTT. Its protein product is CASSQLGGETEAFF.